This T cell receptor (beta chain) was recorded in a study of a mutant IDH1 vaccine in newly diagnosed glioma (dated by TCRdb to the early 2020s). Some background on the complete study: Patients were given eight vaccinations, in weeks 1, 3, 5, 7, 11, 15, 19 and 23, which matched visits V03 through V10. Peripheral blood was collected at six visits: V03 (baseline), V05, V07, V10, V12 and V13. For exploratory analyses, fewer than 30 treated patients had longitudinal TCRB deep sequencing done wherever samples were available. Of the approximately 35 treated patients, about 62% were male and approximately 40% were female, and the mean age was approximately 40 years. Vaccination was initiated 4-6 weeks after radiotherapy alone, or concurrently with temozolomide cycles in the chemotherapy-containing groups. Prior to enrollment, standard therapy consisting of radiotherapy alone, temozolomide alone, or radiochemotherapy with temozolomide had been administered to patients, with the combination being received by most patients. The paper as a whole reports these results and caveats: Pseudoprogression seemed to be unrelated to changes in the top peripheral T cell clonotypes found by TCRB sequencing. The authors noted that analyses of patient blood samples could not be reproduced because of sample limitations. Immune responses induced by the vaccine were seen in around 93% of patients across multiple MHC alleles. PBMC samples for TCRB deep sequencing were selected based on availability.

The CDR3 has 14 amino acids, counting the end cysteine and phenylalanine. CDR1 LGHNA and CDR2 YSLEER were looked up in the germline V gene. Receptor amplification or capture employed the immunoSEQ multiplex PCR assay. Rearranged TCR beta chain sequences were amplified using the hsTCRB Kit according to the manufacturer's protocol. An Illumina MiSeq was used to sequence the TCRB libraries. In the authors' own workflow: Demultiplexing, trimming and gene mapping were performed with the kit vendor's proprietary platform. Drawn from immuneACCESS, this table holds only the in-frame rearrangements with V and J called that TCRdb kept. Clones are partly lost; checked studies trace under half to an unresolved V gene and leave the rest unexplained. V and J calls plus clone size are reproduced from that table; the DNA served to infer D and trimming. In all, the sample holds tens of thousands of clones, and around 82% of those were seen once. The ten largest clones represent approximately 12% of the sample.

The time point tag for this specimen amounts to: week 23, last vaccination. Each vaccine dose, consisting of 300 ug of a 20-mer mutant IDH1 peptide in Montanide, was administered subcutaneously with topical imiquimod. All donors had newly diagnosed IDH1-mutant astrocytomas of WHO grade 3 or 4 that showed loss of nuclear ATRX. The samples were drawn from NOA16, a multicentre, single-arm, open-label phase I trial in Germany that tested a mutant IDH1 peptide vaccine in humans for the first time. Genomic DNA for TCRB sequencing was extracted from EDTA blood using the DNeasy Blood and Tissue Kit. This clone was recorded a few times. Which antigen it targets is not known. It is unclear where the CDR3 begins or ends on the DNA, so no DNA is shown, and the CDR3 is as TCRdb lists it.

The sample consisted of PBMCs, taken from a glioma patient whose treatment included an IDH1 peptide vaccine. The V and J segments used are TRBV4-3 and TRBJ1-6; the D call in the table, TRBD1, was not verified against the DNA. The clonotype originates from a man younger than 35 with glioma. This receptor carries the CDR3 CASSQVGRGSPLVF.